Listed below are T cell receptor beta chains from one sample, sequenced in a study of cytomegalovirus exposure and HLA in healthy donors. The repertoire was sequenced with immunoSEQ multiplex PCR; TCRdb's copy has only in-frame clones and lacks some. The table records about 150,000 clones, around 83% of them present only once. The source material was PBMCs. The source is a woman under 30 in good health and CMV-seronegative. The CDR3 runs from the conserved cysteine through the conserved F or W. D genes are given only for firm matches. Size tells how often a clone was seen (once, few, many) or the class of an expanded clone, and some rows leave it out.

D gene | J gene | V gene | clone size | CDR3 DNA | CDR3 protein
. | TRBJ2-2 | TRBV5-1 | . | TGCGCCAGCAGCTTGGAGCCTACGATCGGGGAGCTGTTTTTT | CASSLEPTIGELFF
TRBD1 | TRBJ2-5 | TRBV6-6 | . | TGTGCCAGCAGTTACGCCGACAGGGGAGAGACCCAGTACTTC | CASSYADRGETQYF
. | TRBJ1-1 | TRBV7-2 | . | TGTGCCAGCAGCTTAAGGGGCCGGGCTGAAGCTTTCTTT | CASSLRGRAEAFF
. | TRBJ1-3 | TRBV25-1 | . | TGTGCCAGCAGATCTTCGGGAAACACCATATATTTT | CASRSSGNTIYF
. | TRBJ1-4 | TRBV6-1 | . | TGTGCCAGCAGTGAAGTCGGGGTCGGGAGGGAAAAACTGTTTTTT | CASSEVGVGREKLFF
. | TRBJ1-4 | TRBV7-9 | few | TGTGCCAGCAGCTTAGCTGAGACTAATGAAAAACTGTTTTTT | CASSLAETNEKLFF
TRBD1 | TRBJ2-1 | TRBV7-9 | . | TGTGCCAGCAGCTCTGGGACAGGGATTTACAATGAGCAGTTCTTC | CASSSGTGIYNEQFF
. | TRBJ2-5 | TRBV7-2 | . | TGTGCCAGCAGCTTAAGTCGTCAGGGGGGAGAGACCCAGTACTTC | CASSLSRQGGETQYF
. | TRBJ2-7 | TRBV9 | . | TGTGCCAGCAGCGTAGCGGCTAGCAGCTCCTACGAGCAGTACTTC | CASSVAASSSYEQYF
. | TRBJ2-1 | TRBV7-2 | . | TGTGCCAGCAGCTTTGGTCCTAGCCCCGCCTACAATGAGCAGTTCTTC | CASSFGPSPAYNEQFF
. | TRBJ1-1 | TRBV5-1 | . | TGCGCCAGCAGCTTCGAGGGAAACACTGAAGCTTTCTTT | CASSFEGNTEAFF
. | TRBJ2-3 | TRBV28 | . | TGTGCCAGCAGTTTATTGACTGGTACGCAGTATTTT | CASSLLTGTQYF
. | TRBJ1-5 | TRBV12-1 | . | TGTGCCAGCCCCCAGGTGCCAGGGCTTGGGCAGCCCCAGCATTTT | CASPQVPGLGQPQHF
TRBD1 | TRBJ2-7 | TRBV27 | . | TGTGCCAGCGGCCAGACAGGGGGCGCGCACGAGCAGTACTTC | CASGQTGGAHEQYF